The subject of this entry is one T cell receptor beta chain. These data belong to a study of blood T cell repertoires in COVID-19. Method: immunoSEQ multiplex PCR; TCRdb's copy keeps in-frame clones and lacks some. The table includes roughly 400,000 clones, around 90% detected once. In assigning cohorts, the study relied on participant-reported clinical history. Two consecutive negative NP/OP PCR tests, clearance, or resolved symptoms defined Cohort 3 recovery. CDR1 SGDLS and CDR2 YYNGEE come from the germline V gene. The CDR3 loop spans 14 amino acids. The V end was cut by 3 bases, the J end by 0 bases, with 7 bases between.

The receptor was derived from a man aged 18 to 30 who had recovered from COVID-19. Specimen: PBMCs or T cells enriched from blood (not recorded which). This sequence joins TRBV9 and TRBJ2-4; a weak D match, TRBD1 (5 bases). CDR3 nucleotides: TGTGCCAGCAGCGAGACAGTAGCCAAAAACATTCAGTACTTC. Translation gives CASSETVAKNIQYF. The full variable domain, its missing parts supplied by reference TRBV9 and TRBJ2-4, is DSGVTQTPKHLITATGQRVTLRCSPRSGDLSVYWYQQSLDQGLQFLIQYYNGEERAKGNILERFSAQQFPDLHSELNLSSLELGDSALYFCASSETVAKNIQYFGAGTRLSVL.